Listed below are T cell receptor beta chains from one sample, sequenced in a study. MiXCR, applied by TCRdb to the 5' RACE reads, yields one record per CDR3 protein. The table includes about 50,000 distinct CDR3 sequences, roughly 17% detected once. Sequences were obtained from naive CD4+ T cells sorted from blood. The receptors come from a female donor with breast cancer. CDR3s include the opening cysteine and the closing phenylalanine or tryptophan. The D gene is left open where the match is weak. Rows give clone size only sometimes, using once, few, many, or a class for an expanded clone.

V: TRBV19; size: few; D: .; J: TRBJ2-7; DNA: TGTGCCAGTAGTATCAGGCTATCGACCTACGAGCAGTACTTC; CDR3: CASSIRLSTYEQYF
V: TRBV29-1; size: few; D: TRBD2; J: TRBJ2-5; DNA: TGCAGCGTTGAAGACGGGGGGGAGACCCAGTACTTC; CDR3: CSVEDGGETQYF
V: TRBV9; size: many; D: .; J: TRBJ1-5; DNA: TGTGCCAGCAGCTTGGGGGATAGCAATCAGCCCCAGCATTTT; CDR3: CASSLGDSNQPQHF
V: TRBV30; size: .; D: .; J: TRBJ2-2; DNA: TGTGCCTGGAACAGAGGGAGCGCGGCCGGGGAGCTGTTTTTT; CDR3: CAWNRGSAAGELFF
V: TRBV5-6; size: many; D: .; J: TRBJ2-3; DNA: TGTGCCAGCAGCTTGATGGGGGGACCCACAGATACGCAGTATTTT; CDR3: CASSLMGGPTDTQYF
V: TRBV5-1; size: few; D: .; J: TRBJ1-1; DNA: TGCGCCAGCATAGGGCAGGAGGACACTGAAGCTTTCTTT; CDR3: CASIGQEDTEAFF
V: TRBV29-1; size: many; D: .; J: TRBJ2-7; DNA: TGCAGCGTTGAGTGGGGGGCTAGGGAGTACTTC; CDR3: CSVEWGAREYF
V: TRBV5-1; size: many; D: TRBD1; J: TRBJ1-4; DNA: TGCGCCAGCAGCTCCTCAGGGACAGAGGATGAAAAACTGTTTTTT; CDR3: CASSSSGTEDEKLFF
V: TRBV30; size: .; D: .; J: TRBJ2-7; DNA: TGTGCCTGGGGCAGTAATGCCTACGAGCAGTACTTC; CDR3: CAWGSNAYEQYF
V: TRBV6-1; size: .; D: .; J: TRBJ1-6; DNA: TGTGCCAGCGGTGAGGGGGGGTTTTACTCACCCCTCCACTTT; CDR3: CASGEGGFYSPLHF
V: TRBV7-8; size: many; D: .; J: TRBJ2-1; DNA: TGTGCCAGCACTGGGAGCCGAACGAACTACAATGAGCAGTTCTTC; CDR3: CASTGSRTNYNEQFF
V: TRBV9; size: many; D: TRBD1; J: TRBJ2-3; DNA: TGTGCCAGCAGCGTCGGACAGGGTCGCACAGATACGCAGTATTTT; CDR3: CASSVGQGRTDTQYF
V: TRBV5-4; size: many; D: .; J: TRBJ2-3; DNA: TGTGCCAGCAGCTATAGGACAAGCACAGATACGCAGTATTTT; CDR3: CASSYRTSTDTQYF
V: TRBV5-1; size: many; D: .; J: TRBJ2-5; DNA: TGCGCCAGCAGCCGAGACTTTCCTCCGACCCAGTACTTC; CDR3: CASSRDFPPTQYF
V: TRBV7-2; size: few; D: .; J: TRBJ2-2; DNA: TGTGCCAGCAGCTGGGATGCCGGCGGGGAGCTGTTTTTT; CDR3: CASSWDAGGELFF
V: TRBV4-1; size: many; D: .; J: TRBJ2-7; DNA: TGCGCCAGCAGCCGTAACAGGGCGCGTCTGGACGAGCAGTACTTC; CDR3: CASSRNRARLDEQYF